Each of the 22 T cell receptor beta chains below was sequenced from the same sample in a study of shared T cell receptors in the human thymus. Sequenced by immunoSEQ multiplex PCR; TCRdb stores in-frame clones only, minus some. In the table there are some 700,000 clones, roughly 90% of which are singletons. These data also featured in a second study, about human thymus T cells.

Specimen: thymocytes. The receptors derive from a boy in the first two years of life with a congenital heart defect.

CDR3 in amino acids: CASSQDQISYNEQFF. DNA for the CDR3: TGCGCCAGCAGCCAAGATCAGATTTCCTACAATGAGCAGTTCTTC. The chain joins TRBV4-3 to TRBJ2-1, with D uncertain. Trimming pared 0 bases from V and 1 base from J, leaving 7 bases between. Germline loops: CDR1 LGHNA, CDR2 YSLEER. The CDR3 is made up of 15 amino acids.

The chain joins TRBV2 to TRBJ1-5; D possibly corresponds to TRBD1 (5 bases). V lost 1 base and J lost 6, with 10 bases in between. Germline V gene data show CDR1 as SNHLY and CDR2 as FYNNEI. This CDR3 has 14 amino acids. The CDR3, as DNA: TGTGCCAGCAGTGAAGGGGGGAGGAGTCAGCCCCAGCATTTT. This encodes CASSEGGRSQPQHF.

The gene calls are TRBV25-1 and TRBJ2-2; the D is unclear. Trimming took 4 bases from V and 3 from J, leaving 21 bases between them. The V gene's germline CDR1 is MGHDK and CDR2 SYGVNS. The CDR3 spans 18 residues. The CDR3 DNA sequence: TGTGCCAGCAGTGCCTTCTCCGGTGATAAAGCTGACACCGGGGAGCTGTTTTTT. Encoded protein: CASSAFSGDKADTGELFF.

V is TRBV18 and J is TRBJ2-7; possibly TRBD2 for D (6 bases). V was cut by 6 bases and J by 0 bases, with 15 bases left in between. The CDR3 loop spans 15 amino acids. Germline V gene data show CDR1 as KGHSH and CDR2 as LQKENI. The CDR3 coding sequence is TGTGCCAGCTCCCTGGGAGCCGGGAGCTCCTACGAGCAGTACTTC. Residues: CASSLGAGSSYEQYF.

This rearrangement joins TRBV6-4 to TRBJ2-5, with TRBD2 matching 11 bases. The CDR3 has 18 residues. Germline CDR1 and CDR2: MRHNA and SNTAGT. Unmatched junction bases numbered 10, after V lost 0 bases and J lost 4 bases. This CDR3 reads CASSDSSPGTSGGETQYF. In DNA form, the CDR3 reads TGTGCCAGCAGTGACTCGTCCCCTGGGACTAGCGGAGGAGAGACCCAGTACTTC.

This chain joins TRBV4-3 and TRBJ2-1; a weak D match, TRBD2 (6 bases). Germline V gene data show CDR1 as LGHNA and CDR2 as YSLEER. The V and J ends lost 3 bases and 8 bases respectively, with 17 bases between them. CDR3 length equals 15 residues. Written as DNA, the CDR3 is TGCGCCAGCAGCCACCGGAGGGGCCGGAGCTATGAGCAGTTCTTC. Translated: CASSHRRGRSYEQFF.

J is TRBJ2-3 and V is TRBV5-1; no definite D call. This CDR3 is 15 amino acids long. Trimming took 4 bases from V and 2 from J, leaving 14 bases between them. Germline loops: CDR1 SGHRS, CDR2 YFSETQ. This CDR3 is CASSLSRTPTDTQYF. The CDR3 coding sequence is TGCGCCAGCAGCCTCTCCAGAACGCCCACAGATACGCAGTATTTT.

The rearrangement uses TRBV12-2 and TRBJ1-5; TRBD1 is taken as the D call from the table, unchecked against the DNA. TRBV12-2 is deemed a pseudogene. The CDR3 totals 19 residues. Here the CDR3 DNA reads TGTGCAAGTCGCTCCCAATCGGGGACAGAAAATTGCGGAAATCAGCCCCAGCATTTT. Residues: CASRSQSGTENCGNQPQHF.

The CDR3 reads CASSLSDSSNTEAFF. In nucleotides, the CDR3 is TGCGCCAGCAGCCTTTCGGACAGTTCGAACACTGAAGCTTTCTTT. The chain is built from TRBV4-3 and TRBJ1-1; D possibly corresponds to TRBD1 (6 bases). Looked up from germline, CDR1 is LGHNA and CDR2 is YSLEER. The CDR3 extends over 15 amino acids. The V end was cut by 4 bases, the J end by 1 base, with 13 bases between.

The chain carries TRBV5-4 and TRBJ2-1, with 9 bases matching TRBD1. Germline CDR1 reads SGHNT; CDR2 reads YYREEE (reference sequence). The trim removed 4 bases at V and 2 bases at J, leaving 10 bases unmatched. The CDR3 length is 17 residues. The CDR3 protein is CASSAGGRTGAYNEQFF. The CDR3 bases are TGTGCCAGCAGCGCCGGGGGTCGGACAGGGGCCTACAATGAGCAGTTCTTC. Full variable domain (remainder filled in from reference TRBV5-4 and TRBJ2-1): ETGVTQSPTHLIKTRGQQVTLRCSSQSGHNTVSWYQQALGQGPQFIFQYYREEENGRGNFPPRFSGLQFPNYSSELNVNALELDDSALYLCASSAGGRTGAYNEQFFGPGTRLTVL.

A few counts support this clone. The rearrangement joins TRBV10-2 to TRBJ2-6; TRBD1 is a possible D gene (5 bases). The CDR3 spans 15 residues. The germline CDR1 and CDR2 sequences are WSHSY and SAAADI. The V end was cut by 2 bases, the J end by 3 bases, with 8 bases between. CDR3 coding DNA: TGCGCCAGCAGTGAGGGGGCGAATGGGGCCAACGTCCTGACTTTC. This gives the protein CASSEGANGANVLTF.

V and J are TRBV27 and TRBJ1-4; D may be TRBD1 (6 bases). The CDR3 contains 14 residues. Trimming took off 5 bases at V and 5 bases at J, with 12 bases between the two ends. Germline CDR1 reads MNHEY; CDR2 reads SMNVEV (reference sequence). The CDR3 region has the DNA TGTGCCAGCAGTCAAGGGACACCAAATGAAAAACTGTTTTTT. Translated: CASSQGTPNEKLFF.

The chain recombines TRBV7-2 with TRBJ1-1; D possibly corresponds to TRBD1 (6 bases). Germline V gene data show CDR1 as SGHTA and CDR2 as FQGNSA. V shed 5 bases and J shed 4 bases, with 14 bases lying between them. The CDR3 extends over 14 amino acids. The CDR3 coding sequence is TGTGCCAGCAGCGTTCAGGGGATCGGCACTGAAGCTTTCTTT. Its translation: CASSVQGIGTEAFF.

The chain couples TRBV28 to TRBJ2-7, with a weak D call TRBD2 (5 bases). The CDR3 sequence is 14 residues long. Trimming pared 2 bases from V and 5 bases from J, leaving 13 bases between. Germline loops: CDR1 MDHEN, CDR2 SYDVKM. CDR3 bases: TGTGCCAGCAGTTTAGTAGCGCCCTGGGACGAGCAGTACTTC. Its protein is CASSLVAPWDEQYF.

The chain links TRBV19 to TRBJ2-1; 8 positions match TRBD1. With V trimmed by 7 bases and J by 6 bases, 11 bases remained unmatched. Germline V CDR1 and CDR2: LNHDA, SQIVND (reference sequence). The CDR3 covers 15 residues. CDR3 protein: CASMIGQGKRNEQFF. The CDR3 coding sequence is TGTGCCAGTATGATAGGACAGGGCAAGCGCAATGAGCAGTTCTTC.

This sequence joins TRBV29-1 and TRBJ2-5; 8 nucleotides line up with TRBD2. The J segment lost 4 bases and the V segment lost 8 bases, leaving 9 bases of the junction unmatched. Germline values: CDR1 SQVTM, CDR2 ANQGSEA. The CDR3 is made up of 13 amino acids. The CDR3 DNA reads as TGCAGCACGCCAAGCGGGAGTGGAGAGACCCAGTACTTC. Protein product: CSTPSGSGETQYF.

The chain couples TRBV2 to TRBJ2-3, with D possibly TRBD2 on 5 matching bases. The CDR3 covers 14 residues. The V gene lost 1 base and the J gene lost 6 bases, with 11 bases spanning the gap. Germline assignment: CDR1 SNHLY and CDR2 FYNNEI. The DNA for the CDR3 is TGTGCCAGCAGTGAAGTGCCTAGCTGGGATACGCAGTATTTT. Translation gives CASSEVPSWDTQYF.

The CDR3 DNA follows: TGCGCCAGCAGCCAAGAGCTTACTAGCGGGAGGGCCGATGAGCAGTTCTTC. It is translated as CASSQELTSGRADEQFF. The J gene is TRBJ2-1, the V gene TRBV4-3; 13 bases align to TRBD2. CDR1 is LGHNA, CDR2 YSLEER, per germline. V trimming: 0 bases; J trimming: 8 bases; junction bases outside the gene matches: 7. The CDR3 has 17 residues.

The J gene is TRBJ1-3, the V gene TRBV4-3, with D perhaps TRBD1 (5 bases). The germline CDR1 and CDR2 sequences are LGHNA and YSLEER. This CDR3 comprises 18 residues. V lost 1 base, J lost 0 bases, and 16 bases lay in between. CDR3 in amino acids: CASSQVPQERFSGNTIYF. The CDR3 DNA is TGCGCCAGCAGCCAAGTGCCACAGGAAAGGTTCTCTGGAAACACCATATATTTT.

The chain has TRBV6-5 and TRBJ1-1; D gene ambiguous. Germline V gives CDR1 MNHEY, CDR2 SVGAGI. The CDR3 has 12 residues. Trimming removed 10 bases at V and 3 bases at J, with 12 bases between. The CDR3 protein is CAIRKSDTEAFF. As DNA, the CDR3 is TGTGCCATCCGCAAGTCGGACACTGAAGCTTTCTTT.

The chain uses TRBV13 and TRBJ2-7, with 7 bases lining up with TRBD2. The germline V gene encodes CDR1 PRHDT and CDR2 FYEKMQ (reference sequence). Unmatched junction bases numbered 17, after V lost 5 bases and J lost 4 bases. The CDR3 sequence is 17 residues long. The CDR3 is CASSPPSREDLDYEQYF. The CDR3 coding sequence is TGTGCCAGCAGCCCCCCATCTCGGGAGGACCTGGATTACGAGCAGTACTTC.

This sequence joins TRBV27 and TRBJ2-3; 8 nucleotides agree with TRBD1. Germline V lookup: CDR1 MNHEY, CDR2 SMNVEV (reference sequence). The junction had 10 bases not matched to a gene; V was cut back by 5 bases and J by 0 bases. This CDR3 region has 17 residues. Here the CDR3 reads CASSIGTGGFSTDTQYF. The CDR3 nucleotides are TGTGCCAGCAGTATCGGGACAGGTGGCTTTAGCACAGATACGCAGTATTTT.